This T cell receptor (beta chain) was identified during a study of regulatory T cells in long-lasting Graves disease. In the study overall: Antithyroid drugs had been taken by newly diagnosed Graves' patients for under 3 months.

CDR3 regions were amplified by Arm-PCR using iRepertoire HTBI primers to build TCR beta libraries. One entry per CDR3 protein, called by TCRdb with MiXCR from the multiplex PCR reads. Among hundreds of thousands of distinct CDR3 sequences, less than 20% were seen once, and the ten largest hold roughly 18%. Stated time point: newly diagnosed GD, antithyroid drugs for less than 3 months. After RNA was extracted from PBMCs, the TCR library was made from it. This clonotype appeared many times. This CDR3 has 11 residues. Trimming left V 4 bases short and J 5 bases short, with 5 bases between. The germline CDR1 and CDR2 sequences are SGHVS and FQNEAQ. These data also featured in a second study, about T cells in Graves' hyperthyroidism and ophthalmopathy. That publication notes: The study used the HTBI primer set for a first-round RT-PCR of the TCR CDR3. Separation of ophthalmopathy from stable hyperthyroidism was achieved by a 13 V-J model.

This clonotype originated in a woman aged 25 to 39 with Graves disease. V gene TRBV7-8 combines with J gene TRBJ1-2; no firm D call. The specimen was peripheral blood mononuclear cells (PBMCs), collected at new diagnosis, from a patient treated with antithyroid drugs. The CDR3 loop reads CASSSRYGYTF. DNA for the CDR3: TGTGCCAGCAGCTCTCGGTATGGCTACACCTTC.